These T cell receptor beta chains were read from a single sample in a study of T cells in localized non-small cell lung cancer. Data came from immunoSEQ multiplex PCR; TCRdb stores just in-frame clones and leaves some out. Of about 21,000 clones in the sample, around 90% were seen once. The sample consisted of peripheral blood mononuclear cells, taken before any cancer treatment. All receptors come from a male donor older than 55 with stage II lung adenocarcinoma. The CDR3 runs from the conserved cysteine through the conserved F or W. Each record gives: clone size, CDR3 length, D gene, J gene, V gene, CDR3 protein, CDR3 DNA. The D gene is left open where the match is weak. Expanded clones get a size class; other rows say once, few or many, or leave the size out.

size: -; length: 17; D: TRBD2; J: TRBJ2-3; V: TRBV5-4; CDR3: CASSLRLGGRSADTQYF; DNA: TGTGCCAGCAGCTTAAGGCTTGGCGGGAGAAGTGCAGATACGCAGTATTTT
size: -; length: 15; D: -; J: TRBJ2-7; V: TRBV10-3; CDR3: CASSVTSVVSYEQYF; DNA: TGTGCCAGCAGTGTAACCTCAGTTGTTTCCTACGAGCAGTACTTC
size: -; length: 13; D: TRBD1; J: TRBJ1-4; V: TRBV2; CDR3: CASTGQANEKLFF; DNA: TGTGCCAGCACGGGACAGGCTAATGAAAAACTGTTTTTT
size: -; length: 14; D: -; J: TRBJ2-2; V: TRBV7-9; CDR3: CASSFGYNTGELFF; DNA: TGTGCCAGCAGCTTCGGATATAACACCGGGGAGCTGTTTTTT
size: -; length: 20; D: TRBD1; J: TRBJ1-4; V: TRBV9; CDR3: CASSPRSLGQGVSSNEKLFF; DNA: TGTGCCAGCAGCCCGAGATCCCTTGGACAGGGCGTCTCCTCTAATGAAAAACTGTTTTTT
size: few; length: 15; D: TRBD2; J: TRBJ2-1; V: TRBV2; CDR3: CASSPTGGFYNEQFF; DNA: TGTGCCAGCAGTCCCACGGGAGGCTTCTACAATGAGCAGTTCTTC
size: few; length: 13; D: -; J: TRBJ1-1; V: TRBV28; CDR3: CATHLGGDTEAFF; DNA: TGTGCCACCCATCTTGGGGGGGACACTGAAGCTTTCTTT
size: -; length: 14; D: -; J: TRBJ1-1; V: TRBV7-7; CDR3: CASSRQAGDTEAFF; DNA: TGTGCTAGCAGCCGACAGGCAGGGGACACTGAAGCTTTCTTT
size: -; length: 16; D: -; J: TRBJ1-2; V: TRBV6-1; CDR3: CASSETPDSGAYGYTF; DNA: TGTGCCAGCAGTGAAACCCCAGACAGCGGGGCCTATGGCTACACCTTC
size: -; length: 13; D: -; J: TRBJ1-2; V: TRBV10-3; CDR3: CAISRGQGYGYTF; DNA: TGTGCCATCAGCCGGGGGCAAGGCTATGGCTACACCTTC
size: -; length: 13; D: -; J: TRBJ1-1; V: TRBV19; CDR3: CASSVTANTEAFF; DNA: TGTGCCAGTAGTGTGACAGCGAACACTGAAGCTTTCTTT
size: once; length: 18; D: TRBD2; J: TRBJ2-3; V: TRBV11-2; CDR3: CASSPRTSGRLVADTQYF; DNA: TGTGCCAGCAGCCCCCGGACTAGCGGGAGGTTGGTTGCAGATACGCAGTATTTT
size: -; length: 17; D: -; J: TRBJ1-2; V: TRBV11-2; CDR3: CASSLPPVGDFNYGYTF; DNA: TGTGCCAGCAGCTTACCCCCGGTAGGGGACTTTAACTATGGCTACACCTTC
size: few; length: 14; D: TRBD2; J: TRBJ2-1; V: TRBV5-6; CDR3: CASSGGLPNNEQFF; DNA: TGTGCCAGCAGCGGGGGACTACCTAACAATGAGCAGTTCTTC
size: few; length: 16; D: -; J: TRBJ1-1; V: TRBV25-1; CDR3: CASSEYPGPLNTEAFF; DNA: TGTGCCAGCAGTGAATACCCGGGACCTTTGAACACTGAAGCTTTCTTT
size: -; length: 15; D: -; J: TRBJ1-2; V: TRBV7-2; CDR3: CASSRPGRRVYGYTF; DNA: TGTGCCAGCAGCCGGCCGGGTCGGCGGGTCTATGGCTACACCTTC
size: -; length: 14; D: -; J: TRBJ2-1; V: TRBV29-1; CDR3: CSVLWGVLYNEQFF; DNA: TGCAGCGTTCTTTGGGGGGTCCTTTACAATGAGCAGTTCTTC
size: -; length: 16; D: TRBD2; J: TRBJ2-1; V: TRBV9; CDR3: CASSVYSGKLYNEQFF; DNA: TGTGCCAGCAGCGTTTATAGCGGGAAGCTCTACAATGAGCAGTTCTTC
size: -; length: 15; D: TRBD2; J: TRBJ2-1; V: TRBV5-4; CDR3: CASSFRLAGVSEQFF; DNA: TGTGCCAGCAGCTTTAGACTAGCGGGAGTATCTGAGCAGTTCTTC
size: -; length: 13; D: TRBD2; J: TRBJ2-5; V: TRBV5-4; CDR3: CASSPGGGETQYF; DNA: TGTGCCAGCAGCCCCGGGGGGGGAGAGACCCAGTACTTC
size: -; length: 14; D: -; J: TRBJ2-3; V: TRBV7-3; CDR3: CASSPGLHTDTQYF; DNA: TGTGCCAGCAGCCCAGGACTACACACAGATACGCAGTATTTT
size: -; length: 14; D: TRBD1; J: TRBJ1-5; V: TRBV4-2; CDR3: CASSWGQLNQPQHF; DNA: TGTGCCAGCAGCTGGGGACAGCTTAATCAGCCCCAGCATTTT
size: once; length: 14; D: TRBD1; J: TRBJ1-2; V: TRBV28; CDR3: CASSTSTGVYGYTF; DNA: TGTGCCAGCAGCACCTCAACAGGGGTCTATGGCTACACCTTC
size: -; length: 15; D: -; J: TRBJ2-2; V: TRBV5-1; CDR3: CASSAWGTDTGELFF; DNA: TGCGCCAGCAGCGCCTGGGGGACCGACACCGGGGAGCTGTTTTTT
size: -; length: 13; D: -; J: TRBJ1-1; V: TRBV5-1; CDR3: CASSLTAVEGAFF; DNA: TGCGCCAGCAGCTTGACGGCAGTCGAGGGGGCTTTCTTT
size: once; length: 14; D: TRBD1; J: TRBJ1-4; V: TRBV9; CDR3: CASTPGQGNEKLFF; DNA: TGTGCCAGCACCCCGGGACAGGGGAATGAAAAACTGTTTTTT
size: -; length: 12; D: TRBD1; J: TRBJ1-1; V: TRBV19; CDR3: CASSMDRVVAFF; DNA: TGTGCCAGTAGTATGGACAGGGTCGTAGCTTTCTTT
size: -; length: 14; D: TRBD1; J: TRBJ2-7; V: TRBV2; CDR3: CASPQGTSSYEQYF; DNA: TGTGCCAGCCCACAGGGGACATCGAGTTACGAGCAGTACTTC
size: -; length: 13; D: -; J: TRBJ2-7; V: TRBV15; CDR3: CATSRDLNYEQYF; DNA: TGTGCCACCAGCAGAGATCTCAACTACGAGCAGTACTTC
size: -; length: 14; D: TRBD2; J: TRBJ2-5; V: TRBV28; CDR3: CASRASGSQETQYF; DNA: TGTGCCAGCAGGGCTAGCGGGTCCCAAGAGACCCAGTACTTC
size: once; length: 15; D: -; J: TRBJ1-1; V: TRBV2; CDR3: CASSLSGTMNTEAFF; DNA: TGTGCCAGCAGTTTGAGCGGTACCATGAACACTGAAGCTTTCTTT
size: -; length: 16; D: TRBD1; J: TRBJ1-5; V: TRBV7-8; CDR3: CASSSATGVYGQPQHF; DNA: TGTGCCAGCAGCTCAGCTACAGGGGTTTACGGTCAGCCCCAGCATTTT
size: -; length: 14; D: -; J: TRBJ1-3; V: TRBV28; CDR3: CASSGLGSGNTIYF; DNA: TGTGCCAGCAGTGGGCTAGGTTCCGGAAACACCATATATTTT
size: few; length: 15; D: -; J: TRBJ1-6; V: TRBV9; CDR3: CASSETNTGSSPLHF; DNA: TGTGCCAGCAGCGAGACTAACACAGGAAGCTCACCCCTCCACTTT
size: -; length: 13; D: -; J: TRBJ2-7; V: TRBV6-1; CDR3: CASSGGHLGEQYF; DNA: TGTGCCAGCAGTGGGGGACACCTGGGCGAGCAGTACTTC
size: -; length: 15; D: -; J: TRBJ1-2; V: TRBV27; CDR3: CASSPTHPGLGGYTF; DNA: TGTGCCAGCAGCCCAACTCACCCAGGATTAGGCGGCTACACCTTC